The entry below gives a single TCR beta chain sequence along with its context. Other DNA sequences in this sample translate to the same CDR3. The sample is drawn from a study of beta chain features in type 1 diabetes. In germline, CDR1 is MNHNY, CDR2 SVGAGI (reference sequence). Trimming shortened V by 5 bases and J by 4 bases, and 6 bases separated the two germline ends. The CDR3 is 12 residues long. All of the isolated RNA was reverse transcribed, so expressed TCRB transcripts were sequenced. Libraries were prepared by immunoSEQ multiplex PCR; TCRdb keeps only in-frame clonotypes and omits some of them. Of 860,000 or so clones detected, about 17% appear once; the ten largest clones hold around 0.02%.

Sequencing was carried out using naive CD4+ T cells from blood. The chain couples TRBV6-6 to TRBJ2-1, with D unclear. This TCR came from a woman aged 18-29 years in good health. The chain's CDR3 is CASSPSYNEQFF. The CDR3 bases are TGTGCCAGCAGTCCTTCGTACAATGAGCAGTTCTTC.